The present T cell receptor (beta chain) was sequenced within a study of T cells in tuberculosis. Whole-study results and caveats: Shorter CDR3-alpha in active tuberculosis partly drove smaller distances. Active tuberculosis alpha repertoires lay closer to GMM-specific TCRs than controls'.

Assay: immunoSEQ multiplex PCR; the TCRdb copy retains only in-frame clones and omits some. This sample has around 35,000 clones, with approximately 93% found just once. About this clone itself: Its antigen is currently unknown.

The source is a donor aged 10-29 years with latent tuberculosis or without tuberculosis infection. Sequencing was carried out using PBMCs.

For the CDR3, the DNA is TGCAGTGCTCGGAGCTCCTACGAGCAGTACTTC. This sequence encodes CSARSSYEQYF. The gene calls are TRBV20-1 and TRBJ2-7; D is uncertain. V was pared by 5 bases and J by 0 bases, with 5 bases between. Germline V CDR1 and CDR2: DFQATT, SNEGSKA (reference sequence). The CDR3 sequence is 11 residues long.